Each of the 29 T cell receptor beta chains below was sequenced from the same sample in a study of blood T cell repertoires in COVID-19. Clones were read by immunoSEQ multiplex PCR, and TCRdb kept only the in-frame ones, dropping some. Of around 250,000 clones listed, about 88% are singletons. Material for sequencing was PBMCs or T cells enriched from blood (not recorded which). The receptors shown here come from a woman between 50 and 59 years old who had recovered from COVID-19.

The chain has TRBV5-6 and TRBJ1-6, with D possibly matching TRBD1 (6 bases). With 8 bases removed from V and 7 bases from J, the gap between germline ends came to 13 bases. The CDR3 loop spans 13 amino acids. Germline CDR1 reads SGHDT; CDR2 reads YYEEEE. The CDR3 DNA reads as TGTGCCAGTATTCCGGGACAAAATTCACCCCTCCACTTT. This translates into CASIPGQNSPLHF.

As for this clone: This sample also contains other DNA sequences that code for the same CDR3. The CDR3 loop reads CASSSRTSGSYEQYF. DNA of the CDR3: TGTGCCAGCAGCTCGAGGACTAGCGGGAGCTACGAGCAGTACTTC. The rearrangement links TRBV7-2 to TRBJ2-7; 13 bases are a match to TRBD2. This CDR3 has 15 residues. V dropped 4 bases and J dropped 3; count of bases not matched to a gene: 3. Germline V gene data show CDR1 as SGHTA and CDR2 as FQGNSA.

The chain joins TRBV24-1 to TRBJ2-3; D is perhaps TRBD1 (6 bases). Trimming took 9 bases from V and 0 from J, leaving 9 bases between them. CDR1 is KGHDR, CDR2 SFDVKD, per germline. The CDR3 has 13 amino acids. This CDR3 is CATHRDSTDTQYF. CDR3 in DNA: TGTGCCACCCACAGGGATAGCACAGATACGCAGTATTTT.

V is TRBV28 and J is TRBJ1-3, with a tentative D call TRBD1 (5 bases). The CDR3 sequence is 14 residues long. The germline V and J ends were trimmed by 7 bases and 0 bases, with 10 bases remaining between them. Germline assignment: CDR1 MDHEN and CDR2 SYDVKM. CDR3 in DNA: TGTGCCAGCATGACCAGGGTCTCTGGAAACACCATATATTTT. It yields the protein CASMTRVSGNTIYF.

The gene calls are TRBV7-8 and TRBJ1-5; 7 nucleotides align to TRBD1. Germline CDR1 SGHVS, CDR2 FQNEAQ. Trimming took 5 bases from V and 0 from J; bases not matched to a gene: 7. The CDR3 spans 16 residues. The DNA of the CDR3 is TGTGCCAGCAGCCCCGGGACAGACTATAGCAATCAGCCCCAGCATTTT. This translates into CASSPGTDYSNQPQHF.

The chain joins TRBV11-2 to TRBJ2-2; a possible D gene is TRBD2 (5 bases). The V end was cut by 2 bases, the J end by 5 bases, with 12 bases between. This CDR3 has 15 residues. Germline V CDR1 and CDR2: SGHAT, FQNNGV. CDR3 sequence: CASSLFGVATGELFF. The CDR3 DNA sequence: TGTGCCAGCAGCTTATTTGGCGTAGCGACCGGGGAGCTGTTTTTT.

This rearrangement joins TRBV19 to TRBJ1-5; 8 positions match TRBD1. This CDR3 is built from 15 residues. Trimming at V came to 7 bases and at J to 4 bases, leaving 9 bases not matched to a gene. In germline, CDR1 is LNHDA, CDR2 SQIVND (reference sequence). The CDR3 DNA reads TGTGCCAGTACCTCCAGACAGGGGCTGAATCAGCCCCAGCATTTT. This translates into CASTSRQGLNQPQHF.

The V gene is TRBV24-1, the J gene TRBJ2-6; 10 bases are shared with TRBD1. The germline CDR1 and CDR2 sequences are KGHDR and SFDVKD. J was trimmed by 3 bases and V by 4 bases; bases with no gene match: 8. There are 18 residues in the CDR3. The CDR3 DNA reads TGTGCCACCAGTGACCCCGGGACAGGGGACGTTGGGGCCAACGTCCTGACTTTC. The encoded protein is CATSDPGTGDVGANVLTF.

The chain carries TRBV7-9 and TRBJ2-3; unclear D gene. The germline V gene has CDR1 SEHNR and CDR2 FQNEAQ (reference sequence). The V end lost 5 bases, the J end lost 5 bases, and 14 bases lay between the germline ends. The CDR3 sequence is 14 residues long. The CDR3 DNA sequence: TGTGCCAGCAGCCTCGCCCCCGAGGTAGATACGCAGTATTTT. This gives the protein CASSLAPEVDTQYF.

This clone was found a few times. The rearrangement joins TRBV2 to TRBJ1-2, with unresolved D. The germline V and J ends were trimmed by 1 base and 0 bases, with 9 bases remaining between them. The CDR3 is 15 residues long. Germline V gene lookup returns CDR1 SNHLY and CDR2 FYNNEI. Here the CDR3 reads CASSEGGTPNYGYTF. The CDR3 nucleotides are TGTGCCAGCAGTGAAGGCGGTACGCCTAACTATGGCTACACCTTC.

The chain uses TRBV6-5 and TRBJ2-1; no clear D gene. Trimming shortened V by 2 bases and J by 7 bases, and 15 bases separated the two germline ends. The germline V gene encodes CDR1 MNHEY and CDR2 SVGAGI. The CDR3 covers 15 residues. CDR3 residues: CASSYLGAQENEQFF. CDR3 bases: TGTGCCAGCAGTTACCTCGGCGCCCAGGAAAATGAGCAGTTCTTC.

V is TRBV18 and J is TRBJ1-1; D might be TRBD1 (6 bases). Germline loops: CDR1 KGHSH, CDR2 LQKENI. Trimming removed 3 bases from V and 7 bases from J, with 9 bases in between. The CDR3 sequence is 12 residues long. CDR3 sequence reads: CASSPYRDEAFF. In nucleotides, the CDR3 is TGTGCCAGCTCACCTTACAGGGATGAAGCTTTCTTT. Combining the CDR3 with reference TRBV18 and TRBJ1-1 gives the whole variable domain NAGVMQNPRHLVRRRGQEARLRCSPMKGHSHVYWYRQLPEEGLKFMVYLQKENIIDESGMPKERFSAEFPKEGPSILRIQQVVRGDSAAYFCASSPYRDEAFFGQGTRLTVV.

This clone has more than one count but fewer than ten. The rearrangement uses TRBV28 and TRBJ2-3; 7 positions match TRBD2. Per germline, CDR1 MDHEN and CDR2 SYDVKM. Losses at the gene ends were 2 bases for V and 4 bases for J; bases not matched to a gene: 6. There are 15 residues in the CDR3. The CDR3 DNA sequence: TGTGCCAGCAGTTTACGTCGGACTAGTTCAGATACGCAGTATTTT. It translates to CASSLRRTSSDTQYF.

DNA for the CDR3: TGTGCCACCAGCAGAGGGGCTATGGGCGAGCAGTACTTC. Protein: CATSRGAMGEQYF. This chain joins TRBV15 and TRBJ2-7; D unresolved. Germline CDR1 and CDR2: LNHNV and YYDKDF (reference sequence). This CDR3 spans 13 amino acids. Between the trimmed V and J ends, which lost 1 base and 6 bases, there was a span of 10 bases. Complete variable domain (other parts from reference TRBV15 and TRBJ2-7): DAMVIQNPRYQVTQFGKPVTLSCSQTLNHNVMYWYQQKSSQAPKLLFHYYDKDFNNEADTPDNFQSRRPNTSFCFLDIRSPGLGDTAMYLCATSRGAMGEQYFGPGTRLTVT.

The chain has TRBV6-6 and TRBJ2-7, with D perhaps matching TRBD1 (5 bases). V lost 3 bases to trimming and J lost 5 bases, with 14 bases between them. In germline, CDR1 is MNHNY, CDR2 SVGAGI (reference sequence). The CDR3 loop spans 14 amino acids. In DNA, the CDR3 is TGTGCCAGCAGTTATTTCGCGCGGACACACGAGCAGTACTTC. Translating gives CASSYFARTHEQYF.

This clone was detected a few times. This chain links TRBV3-1 (or the pseudogene TRBV3-2) with TRBJ1-1; D not certain. Per the germline V gene, CDR1 is LGHDT and CDR2 is YNNKEL (reference sequence). There are 16 residues in the CDR3. Trimming left V 0 bases short and J 1 base short, with 12 bases between. The CDR3 coding sequence is TGTGCCAGCAGCCAAGATCTCGGCGGAACGAACACTGAAGCTTTCTTT. Protein product: CASSQDLGGTNTEAFF.

The V gene is TRBV9, the J gene TRBJ2-7; TRBD1 matches 9 bases. The CDR3 is made up of 15 amino acids. Germline V gene data show CDR1 as SGDLS and CDR2 as YYNGEE. Trimming at V came to 0 bases and at J to 2 bases, leaving 3 bases not matched to a gene. The CDR3 protein is CASSVAGTGTYEQYF. In DNA, the CDR3 is TGTGCCAGCAGCGTAGCTGGGACAGGGACCTACGAGCAGTACTTC. Using reference TRBV9 and TRBJ2-7 for the parts outside the CDR3, the full variable domain is DSGVTQTPKHLITATGQRVTLRCSPRSGDLSVYWYQQSLDQGLQFLIQYYNGEERAKGNILERFSAQQFPDLHSELNLSSLELGDSALYFCASSVAGTGTYEQYFGPGTRLTVT.

CDR3 residues: CASSFGVGYTF. In DNA form, the CDR3 reads TGTGCCAGCAGCTTCGGGGTGGGCTACACCTTC. This chain joins TRBV7-2 and TRBJ1-2, with D hard to call. The V end was cut by 3 bases, the J end by 8 bases, with 7 bases between. CDR3 length equals 11 residues. Germline V CDR1 and CDR2: SGHTA, FQGNSA.

The rearrangement joins TRBV28 to TRBJ1-2, with D possibly matching TRBD1 (5 bases). The CDR3 extends over 16 amino acids. Looked up from germline, CDR1 is MDHEN and CDR2 is SYDVKM. The V and J ends lost 8 bases and 1 base respectively, with 20 bases between them. Here the CDR3 reads CASQPSGGTNNYGYTF. The CDR3 DNA is TGTGCCAGCCAACCCTCGGGAGGGACGAATAACTATGGCTACACCTTC.

Regarding this clone: The same CDR3 can be traced to other DNA sequences in this sample. The chain has TRBV2 and TRBJ2-2; D is possibly TRBD2 (5 bases). The CDR3 has 14 residues. The V end was cut by 4 bases, the J end by 1 base, with 7 bases between. Germline V gene sequence: CDR1 SNHLY, CDR2 FYNNEI. The CDR3 coding sequence is TGTGCCAGCAGTGTAGGGAGGAACACCGGGGAGCTGTTTTTT. Its translation: CASSVGRNTGELFF.

The V gene is TRBV6-6, the J gene TRBJ1-2, with TRBD1 as a possible D gene (6 bases). The CDR3 has 15 residues. Between the trimmed V and J ends, which lost 2 bases and 8 bases, there was a span of 18 bases. From germline, CDR1 is MNHNY and CDR2 SVGAGI (reference sequence). The CDR3 region has the DNA TGTGCCAGCAGTTACCGCATCAGGGGAACGGAGGGCTACACCTTC. It codes for CASSYRIRGTEGYTF.

The gene calls are TRBV4-2 and TRBJ1-2; D call uncertain. The V gene lost 1 base and the J gene lost 5 bases, with 11 bases spanning the gap. CDR3 length: 14 residues. Germline lookup yields CDR1 LGHNA and CDR2 YNFKEQ. CDR3 amino acids: CASSQGQQLYGYTF. In nucleotides, the CDR3 is TGTGCCAGCAGCCAAGGGCAACAGCTTTATGGCTACACCTTC.

The chain uses TRBV7-2 and TRBJ1-2; 7 bases align to TRBD1. CDR3 length: 16 residues. Per the germline V gene, CDR1 is SGHTA and CDR2 is FQGNSA. V dropped 5 bases and J dropped 5; count of bases not matched to a gene: 14. CDR3 nucleotide sequence: TGTGCCAGCAGCCTCGACAGGGCTTTAACGGCGTATGGCTACACCTTC. Translation: CASSLDRALTAYGYTF.

This chain joins TRBV28 and TRBJ2-7; TRBD1 is a possible D gene (5 bases). The CDR3 has 15 amino acids. Trimming left V 2 bases short and J 1 base short, with 12 bases between. Germline values: CDR1 MDHEN, CDR2 SYDVKM. The chain's CDR3 is CASSLAPDSSYEQYF. DNA of the CDR3: TGTGCCAGCAGTTTAGCCCCCGACAGTTCCTACGAGCAGTACTTC.

The chain recombines TRBV29-1 with TRBJ1-1; D is perhaps TRBD1 (6 bases). Germline loops: CDR1 SQVTM, CDR2 ANQGSEA. The V and J ends lost 3 bases and 5 bases respectively, with 10 bases between them. The CDR3 is made up of 12 amino acids. The CDR3 sequence: CSVDTGNTEAFF. As DNA, the CDR3 is TGCAGCGTTGATACAGGGAATACTGAAGCTTTCTTT.

This clone came up a few times. This chain connects TRBV2 to TRBJ2-3; D is ambiguous. The CDR3 spans 14 residues. V gave up 7 bases and J gave up 2 bases, with 13 bases separating them. CDR1 and CDR2 from the germline V gene are SNHLY and FYNNEI. The CDR3 reads CASTSLRFTDTQYF. CDR3 bases: TGTGCCAGCACCTCACTCAGGTTCACAGATACGCAGTATTTT.

In its sample, this clone was seen once. The chain links TRBV30 to TRBJ2-3; 9 bases are shared with TRBD2. V gave up 3 bases and J gave up 2 bases; unmatched junction bases: 3. The CDR3 has 14 amino acids. Germline assignment: CDR1 GTSNPN and CDR2 SVGIG (reference sequence). The CDR3 region is CAWRVAGATDTQYF. CDR3 coding DNA: TGTGCCTGGAGGGTAGCGGGGGCCACAGATACGCAGTATTTT. The full variable domain, with the rest looked up from reference TRBV30 and TRBJ2-3, is SQTIHQWPATLVQPVGSPLSLECTVEGTSNPNLYWYRQAAGRGLQLLFYSVGIGQISSEVPQNLSASRPQDRQFILSSKKLLLSDSGFYLCAWRVAGATDTQYFGPGTRLTVL.

The CDR3 sequence: CASSDPGLATYEQYF. DNA of the CDR3: TGTGCCAGCAGCGATCCGGGACTAGCGACCTACGAGCAGTACTTC. This chain joins TRBV11-1 and TRBJ2-7; 10 bases agree with TRBD2. The V gene end was trimmed by 5 bases and the J gene end by 2 bases; junction bases not matched to a gene: 6. CDR1 is SGHAT, CDR2 FQDESV, per germline (reference sequence). The CDR3 is 15 residues long.

The chain uses TRBV3-1 (or the pseudogene TRBV3-2) and TRBJ2-3; TRBD2 is a possible D gene (5 bases). Germline V CDR1 and CDR2: LGHDT, YNNKEL (reference sequence). Between the trimmed V and J ends, which lost 3 bases and 4 bases, there was a span of 11 bases. CDR3 length: 14 amino acids. In DNA, the CDR3 is TGTGCCAGCAGCCATAAGATCGGGGCAGATACGCAGTATTTT. This translates into CASSHKIGADTQYF.